Sequencing of this TCR beta chain was carried out in a study of tumor and adjacent non-tumor tissue in lung cancer. As for the study in general: Each sample yielded around 4 million productive TCRbeta reads on average.

Three rounds of nested PCR, following a modified ARM-PCR protocol, produced the TCRbeta library. TCRdb re-analysed the multiplex PCR reads in MiXCR, keeping a single row per CDR3 protein. The repertoire consists of 94,000 or so distinct CDR3 sequences, with about 77% occurring once and the leading ten covering about a fifth. In germline, CDR1 is SGHAT, CDR2 FQNNGV. This CDR3 comprises 13 residues. This sample's RNA came from whole unsorted tissue. This non-tumor lung sample came from over 3 cm beyond the tumor edge. This clonotype turned up a few times. Antigen specificity is unknown. A read error may account for a junction end that differs from germline. Findings of the study overall: Tumor tissue had significantly higher TCR diversity than normal lung.

The rearrangement joins TRBV11-2 to TRBJ2-1; D remains unclear. Sequenced sample: distant non-tumor lung tissue. The source is a woman aged 45-60 years with non-small cell lung cancer. The CDR3 DNA sequence: TGTGCCAGCGGCTTGGAAGACAAGAATGAGCAGTTCTTC. It yields the protein CASGLEDKNEQFF.